One and the same sample provided the 26 T cell receptor beta chains below, sequenced in a study of cytomegalovirus exposure and HLA in healthy donors listed by TCRdb under 2017. The method was the immunoSEQ multiplex PCR assay. The multiplex PCR relied on a mix of 60 forward primers for TCR Vbeta segments and 13 reverse primers for TCR Jbeta segments. This immuneACCESS table, as held by TCRdb, lists in-frame sequences with V and J called but not all clones. Of the missing ones, under half trace to an unresolved V gene in checked studies; the others have no known cause. In all, the sample holds around 64,000 clones, and roughly 85% of those were seen once. The ten largest make up roughly 10% of the sample. Sequencing used PBMCs. The receptors originated from a female donor in good health and CMV-seronegative.

The rearrangement links TRBV5-1 to TRBJ1-2; 10 bases are shared with TRBD1. CDR1 is SGHRS and CDR2 is YFSETQ in the germline V gene. This CDR3 is 16 amino acids long. Trimming took 4 bases from V and 12 from J; bases not matched to a gene: 18. CDR3 coding DNA: TGCGCCAGCAGCCCGGGACAGGGGAGCGATGGAGAAGTGGACACCTTC. It translates to CASSPGQGSDGEVDTF. Based on the CDR3 plus reference TRBV5-1 and TRBJ1-2, the full variable domain is KAGVTQTPRYLIKTRGQQVTLSCSPISGHRSVSWYQQTPGQGLQFLFEYFSETQRNKGNFPGRFSGRQFSNSRSEMNVSTLELGDSALYLCASSPGQGSDGEVDTFGSGTRLTVV.

The chain joins TRBV28 to TRBJ2-7; possible D gene TRBD1, 6 bases. Germline-derived CDR1 and CDR2 are MDHEN and SYDVKM. Trimming removed 6 bases at V and 11 bases at J, with 23 bases between. CDR3 size: 14 residues. The CDR3 spells CASSKAGTTFRKYF. CDR3 in DNA: TGTGCCAGCAGCAAGGCCGGGACAACCTTTCGGAAGTACTTC.

The chain has TRBV6-4 and TRBJ2-3; TRBD2 matches at 11 bases. The CDR3 totals 15 residues. V lost 0 bases to trimming and J lost 4 bases; unmatched junction nucleotides: 0. Germline lookup yields CDR1 MRHNA and CDR2 SNTAGT. The CDR3 sequence: CASSDSSGGADTQYF. Here the CDR3 DNA reads TGTGCCAGCAGTGACTCTAGCGGGGGGGCAGATACGCAGTATTTT.

This clone is a singleton in its sample. This chain links TRBV5-8 with TRBJ1-3; D remains ambiguous. The germline V and J ends were trimmed by 4 bases and 2 bases, with 10 bases remaining between them. The CDR3 contains 14 residues. Germline V gene data show CDR1 as SGHTS and CDR2 as YDEGEE. This chain's CDR3 is CASSVGDTGNTIYF. CDR3 nucleotides: TGTGCCAGCAGCGTCGGAGATACTGGAAACACCATATATTTT.

The chain combines TRBV7-9 with TRBJ2-7; D not resolved. Trimming took off 4 bases at V and 6 bases at J, with 7 bases between the two ends. Germline lookup yields CDR1 SEHNR and CDR2 FQNEAQ (reference sequence). The CDR3 is made up of 11 amino acids. CDR3 nucleotides: TGTGCCAGCAGCTCGACTTTCGAGCAGTACTTC. Translation gives CASSSTFEQYF. Based on the CDR3 plus reference TRBV7-9 and TRBJ2-7, the full variable domain is DTGVSQNPRHKITKRGQNVTFRCDPISEHNRLYWYRQTLGQGPEFLTYFQNEAQLEKSRLLSDRFSAERPKGSFSTLEIQRTEQGDSAMYLCASSSTFEQYFGPGTRLTVT.

The chain is built from TRBV6-6 and TRBJ2-7, with 9 nucleotides matching TRBD1. Germline loops: CDR1 MNHNY, CDR2 SVGAGI (reference sequence). V was pared by 6 bases and J by 4 bases, with 10 bases of the junction left unmatched. CDR3 size: 15 residues. In DNA, the CDR3 is TGTGCCAGCAGACCCCCGGGACAGGGAGATTACGAGCAGTACTTC. This codes for CASRPPGQGDYEQYF.

The V call is TRBV7-2, the J call TRBJ2-5, with a weak D call TRBD1 (6 bases). The V and J ends lost 6 bases and 5 bases respectively, with 13 bases between them. Germline V lookup: CDR1 SGHTA, CDR2 FQGNSA. The CDR3 consists of 13 residues. CDR3 in DNA: TGTGCCAGCAGTTTCACAGGGATGGAGACCCAGTACTTC. It translates to CASSFTGMETQYF.

The chain joins TRBV27 to TRBJ2-7; the match to TRBD2 covers 7 bases. The junction had 4 bases not matched to a gene; V was cut back by 3 bases and J by 5 bases. This CDR3 is built from 13 residues. The germline CDR1 and CDR2 sequences are MNHEY and SMNVEV (reference sequence). CDR3 protein: CASSFGGEDEQYF. The CDR3 DNA reads TGTGCCAGCAGTTTTGGGGGGGAAGACGAGCAGTACTTC.

This chain uses TRBV30 with TRBJ2-1; 8 bases are shared with TRBD1. The V gene's germline CDR1 is GTSNPN and CDR2 SVGIG (reference sequence). The CDR3 has 17 residues. V trimming: 3 bases; J trimming: 8 bases; junction bases outside the gene matches: 18. The CDR3 DNA is TGTGCCTGGAGGGCCCTCGCTAGGCAGGGGGCTGCGGATGAGCAGTTCTTC. This translates into CAWRALARQGAADEQFF.

The gene calls are TRBV9 and TRBJ2-7; maybe TRBD2 (5 bases). The CDR3 runs to 14 residues. Per the germline V gene, CDR1 is SGDLS and CDR2 is YYNGEE. Trimming removed 0 bases at V and 1 base at J, with 8 bases between. This CDR3 is CASSVGRGSYEQYF. The CDR3 DNA is TGTGCCAGCAGCGTAGGGAGAGGGTCCTACGAGCAGTACTTC.

Written as DNA, the CDR3 is TGTGCCAGCAGGGGGACACCGGGTCCCTATGGCTACACCTTC. This codes for CASRGTPGPYGYTF. The V gene is TRBV6-5, the J gene TRBJ1-2; D is possibly TRBD1 (6 bases). The V gene's germline CDR1 is MNHEY and CDR2 SVGAGI. The length of the CDR3 is 14 residues. Trimming stripped 6 bases from V and 4 bases from J, with 15 bases between.

In DNA form, the CDR3 reads TGTGCCAGTGGAGGGAACAACAAGAACACTGAAGCTTTCTTT. It is translated as CASGGNNKNTEAFF. The chain is built from TRBV9 and TRBJ1-1; D remains ambiguous. Between the trimmed V and J ends, which lost 8 bases and 1 base, there was a span of 15 bases. The CDR3 contains 14 residues. The V gene's germline CDR1 is SGDLS and CDR2 YYNGEE.

The chain joins TRBV28 to TRBJ2-7, with 9 positions matching TRBD1. The CDR3 has 14 residues. V shed 7 bases, J shed 4 bases, and the junction held 8 bases outside the gene matches. The germline V gene has CDR1 MDHEN and CDR2 SYDVKM. CDR3 nucleotides: TGTGCCAGCACCCTTCTAGGACAGGGGTACGAGCAGTACTTC. It codes for CASTLLGQGYEQYF.

The chain couples TRBV7-9 to TRBJ1-4; TRBD1 might be the D (5 bases). The CDR3 has 16 amino acids. Trimming left V 5 bases short and J 8 bases short, with 21 bases between. In germline, CDR1 is SEHNR, CDR2 FQNEAQ (reference sequence). For the CDR3, the DNA is TGTGCCAGCAGCCCCGGGGCGGGGGAGGTTGACGAAAAACTGTTTTTT. Its translation: CASSPGAGEVDEKLFF.

This chain links TRBV5-1 with TRBJ2-5, with TRBD2 identical over 10 bases. CDR1 SGHRS and CDR2 YFSETQ come from the germline V gene. V trimming: 1 base; J trimming: 5 bases; junction bases outside the gene matches: 2. The CDR3 loop spans 14 amino acids. CDR3 DNA sequence: TGCGCCAGCAGCTTGCTAGCGGGGGTTGAGACCCAGTACTTC. It translates to CASSLLAGVETQYF.

This clone was found a few times. The V gene is TRBV7-3, the J gene TRBJ2-5; 9 bases are a match to TRBD2. Unmatched junction bases numbered 6, after V lost 5 bases and J lost 5 bases. The CDR3 has 14 residues. CDR1 and CDR2 from the germline V gene are SGHTA and FQGTGA. This CDR3 is CASSRSGGGETQYF. The CDR3 DNA sequence: TGTGCCAGCAGCCGTAGCGGGGGAGGGGAGACCCAGTACTTC.

This chain uses TRBV4-1 with TRBJ1-2; 8 nucleotides match TRBD1. V dropped 0 bases and J dropped 4; count of bases not matched to a gene: 7. In germline, CDR1 is MGHRA, CDR2 YSYEKL. The CDR3 consists of 16 residues. The CDR3 region has the DNA TGCGCCAGCAGCCAAGATACCTTGGACAGGGTCTATGGCTACACCTTC. It translates to CASSQDTLDRVYGYTF.

This clone was seen only once. This chain links TRBV10-1 with TRBJ2-1; 10 bases agree with TRBD2. Trimming at V came to 2 bases and at J to 8 bases, leaving 6 bases not matched to a gene. The germline CDR1 and CDR2 sequences are WNHNN and SYGVQD (reference sequence). The CDR3 has 15 residues. The CDR3 DNA follows: TGCGCCAGCAGTGAGACCAGCGGGGGGGCCGATGAGCAGTTCTTC. This gives the protein CASSETSGGADEQFF.

Worth noting for this clone: The junction differs from germline at one of its ends, possibly a read error. This chain joins TRBV7-9 and TRBJ2-4; possible D gene TRBD2, 5 bases. This CDR3 comprises 17 residues. The germline V gene has CDR1 SEHNR and CDR2 FQNEAQ (reference sequence). CDR3 nucleotides: TGTGCCAGCAGCCCCCGTGAGGGCCTCCTAGCCAAAAACAGTCAGTACTTC. This translates into CASSPREGLLAKNSQYF. The full variable domain, its missing parts supplied by reference TRBV7-9 and TRBJ2-4, is DTGVSQNPRHKITKRGQNVTFRCDPISEHNRLYWYRQTLGQGPEFLTYFQNEAQLEKSRLLSDRFSAERPKGSFSTLEIQRTEQGDSAMYLCASSPREGLLAKNSQYFGAGTRLSVL.

The chain recombines TRBV4-2 with TRBJ2-7, with D perhaps TRBD2 (6 bases). Germline values: CDR1 LGHNA, CDR2 YNFKEQ. The CDR3 is 14 amino acids. Trimming took off 1 base at V and 0 bases at J, with 7 bases between the two ends. CDR3 DNA: TGTGCCAGCAGCCAAGGGGGAGGCTCCTACGAGCAGTACTTC. Amino acids: CASSQGGGSYEQYF.

This clone has more than one count but fewer than ten. The rearrangement links TRBV30 to TRBJ1-4; possible D gene TRBD1, 5 bases. The CDR3 extends over 19 amino acids. Germline CDR1 GTSNPN, CDR2 SVGIG (reference sequence). Trimming removed 4 bases at V and 0 bases at J, with 24 bases between. For the CDR3, the DNA is TGTGCCTGGAAGGTCAAAAGACAGAAACTTTTTGCAACTAATGAAAAACTGTTTTTT. Translated, it gives CAWKVKRQKLFATNEKLFF. The full variable domain, in which reference TRBV30 and TRBJ1-4 provide the parts outside the CDR3, is SQTIHQWPATLVQPVGSPLSLECTVEGTSNPNLYWYRQAAGRGLQLLFYSVGIGQISSEVPQNLSASRPQDRQFILSSKKLLLSDSGFYLCAWKVKRQKLFATNEKLFFGSGTQLSVL.

The V and J genes are TRBV6-6 and TRBJ2-7; D perhaps matches TRBD1 (6 bases). Germline V lookup: CDR1 MNHNY, CDR2 SVGAGI (reference sequence). The CDR3 runs to 14 residues. Trimming pared 10 bases from V and 6 bases from J, leaving 22 bases between. Here the CDR3 DNA reads TGTGCCACTTTGTGGGGGTCAGGGGCTCGCGAGCAGTACTTC. It yields the protein CATLWGSGAREQYF.

This clone showed up just once. V is TRBV6-1 and J is TRBJ2-7; 8 bases agree with TRBD2. Germline V gene sequence: CDR1 MNHNS, CDR2 SASEGT. V shed 4 bases, J shed 4 bases, and the junction held 6 bases outside the gene matches. The length of the CDR3 is 14 residues. CDR3 loop: CASSGGLVLYEQYF. In nucleotides, the CDR3 is TGTGCCAGCAGTGGGGGACTAGTGTTGTACGAGCAGTACTTC.

This sequence joins TRBV5-5 and TRBJ2-3, with D uncertain. The germline V and J ends were trimmed by 1 base and 0 bases, with 3 bases remaining between them. Per germline, CDR1 SGHKS and CDR2 YYEKEE (reference sequence). The CDR3 is 13 residues long. The CDR3 sequence is CASSLLSTDTQYF. CDR3 nucleotide sequence: TGTGCCAGCAGCTTGCTGAGCACAGATACGCAGTATTTT.

V usage is TRBV7-3 and J usage is TRBJ2-1; TRBD2 aligns across 8 bases. The CDR3 totals 14 residues. The V gene's germline CDR1 is SGHTA and CDR2 FQGTGA. Trimming took 5 bases from V and 8 from J; bases not matched to a gene: 8. The CDR3 spells CASSPRGLDYEQFF. CDR3 nucleotides: TGTGCCAGCAGCCCTAGGGGACTAGATTATGAGCAGTTCTTC.

J is TRBJ1-1 and V is TRBV11-2; possible D gene TRBD1, 5 bases. The CDR3 sequence is 13 residues long. CDR1 and CDR2 (germline): SGHAT, FQNNGV. Between the trimmed V and J ends, which lost 5 bases and 1 base, there was a span of 8 bases. CDR3 sequence (DNA): TGTGCCAGCAGCGGGAGGGGGAACACTGAAGCTTTCTTT. Protein sequence: CASSGRGNTEAFF. The variable domain in full, with the rest retrieved from reference TRBV11-2 and TRBJ1-1, is EAGVAQSPRYKIIEKRQSVAFWCNPISGHATLYWYQQILGQGPKLLIQFQNNGVVDDSQLPKDRFSAERLKGVDSTLKIQPAKLEDSAVYLCASSGRGNTEAFFGQGTRLTVV.